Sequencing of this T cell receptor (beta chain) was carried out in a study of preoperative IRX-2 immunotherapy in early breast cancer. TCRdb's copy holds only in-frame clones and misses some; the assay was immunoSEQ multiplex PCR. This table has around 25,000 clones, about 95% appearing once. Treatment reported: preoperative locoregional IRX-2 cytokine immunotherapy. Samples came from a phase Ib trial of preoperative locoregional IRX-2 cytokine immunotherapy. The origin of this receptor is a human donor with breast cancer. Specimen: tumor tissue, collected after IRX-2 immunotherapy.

The CDR3 DNA sequence: TGTGCCTGGAGTATCACCCGACCGGGACAGCGAAACACCGGGGAGCTGTTTTTT. It yields the protein CAWSITRPGQRNTGELFF. V usage is TRBV30 and J usage is TRBJ2-2; 7 nucleotides match TRBD1. The germline V gene encodes CDR1 GTSNPN and CDR2 SVGIG (reference sequence). The CDR3 totals 18 residues. V dropped 2 bases and J dropped 2; count of bases not matched to a gene: 14.